These 3 T cell receptor beta chains originate from one sample sequenced in a study of shared clonotypes between healthy human individuals (TCRdb year 2020). Library construction relied on the immunoSEQ multiplex PCR assay. TCRdb holds this immuneACCESS table with in-frame rearrangements only. Some clones are missing; in checked studies, unresolved V genes explain under half, and the rest has no known cause. The sample includes some 1.5 million clones, with 95% to 99% observed a single time. The top ten hold less than 0.55% of the sample. The specimen sequenced was naive CD4+ T cells sorted from blood. The cell subset or site label of this sample denotes: CD45RA+ positively selected. The receptors derive from a man between 25 and 39 years old in good health.

V gene TRBV18 combines with J gene TRBJ1-1; D gene ambiguous. CDR1 KGHSH and CDR2 LQKENI come from the germline V gene. This CDR3 comprises 13 residues. V was cut by 1 base and J by 6 bases, with 9 bases left in between. Here the CDR3 DNA reads TGTGCCAGCTCACCACAGGCCTTAGCTGAAGCTTTCTTT. Protein product: CASSPQALAEAFF.

This chain links TRBV30 with TRBJ2-7, with 10 bases aligning to TRBD2. The V gene end was trimmed by 0 bases and the J gene end by 2 bases; junction bases not matched to a gene: 10. Germline V CDR1 and CDR2: GTSNPN, SVGIG (reference sequence). The length of the CDR3 is 17 residues. The CDR3 sequence: CAWSVGPRTSGTYEQYF. DNA for the CDR3: TGTGCCTGGAGTGTCGGGCCCCGGACTAGCGGAACCTACGAGCAGTACTTC.

The V call is TRBV2, the J call TRBJ1-2; D possibly corresponds to TRBD1 (5 bases). Germline CDR1 is SNHLY and CDR2 is FYNNEI. V was cut by 7 bases and J by 2 bases, with 14 bases left in between. This CDR3 region has 14 residues. CDR3 DNA: TGTGCCAGCACAGCCCCGGGGGTCAACTATGGCTACACCTTC. Translating gives CASTAPGVNYGYTF. The full variable domain, with the rest looked up from reference TRBV2 and TRBJ1-2, is EPEVTQTPSHQVTQMGQEVILRCVPISNHLYFYWYRQILGQKVEFLVSFYNNEISEKSEIFDDQFSVERPDGSNFTLKIRSTKLEDSAMYFCASTAPGVNYGYTFGSGTRLTVV.